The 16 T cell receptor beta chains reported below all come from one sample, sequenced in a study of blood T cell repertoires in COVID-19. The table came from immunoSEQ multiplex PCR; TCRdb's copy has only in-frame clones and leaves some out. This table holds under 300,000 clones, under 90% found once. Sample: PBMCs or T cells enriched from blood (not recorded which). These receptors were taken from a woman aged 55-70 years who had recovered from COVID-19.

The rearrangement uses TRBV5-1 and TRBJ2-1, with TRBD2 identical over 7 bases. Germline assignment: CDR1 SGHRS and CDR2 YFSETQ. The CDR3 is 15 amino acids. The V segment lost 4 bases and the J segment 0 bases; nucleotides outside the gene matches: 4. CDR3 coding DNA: TGCGCCAGCAGCATAAGCGGGAACTCCTACAATGAGCAGTTCTTC. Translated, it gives CASSISGNSYNEQFF.

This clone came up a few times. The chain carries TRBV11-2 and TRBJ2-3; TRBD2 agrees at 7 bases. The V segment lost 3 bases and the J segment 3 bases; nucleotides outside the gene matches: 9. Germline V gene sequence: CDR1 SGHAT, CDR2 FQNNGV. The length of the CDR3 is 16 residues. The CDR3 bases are TGTGCCAGCAGCTTTAGTCCGGGGGGACGTACAGATACGCAGTATTTT. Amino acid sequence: CASSFSPGGRTDTQYF.

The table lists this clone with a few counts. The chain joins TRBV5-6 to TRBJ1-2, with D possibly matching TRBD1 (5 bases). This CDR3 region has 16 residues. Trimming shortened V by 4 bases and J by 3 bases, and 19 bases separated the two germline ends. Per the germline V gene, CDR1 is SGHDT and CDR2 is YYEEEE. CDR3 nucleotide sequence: TGTGCCAGCAGCACGCGAGGCGGGGGTTACGACTATGGCTACACCTTC. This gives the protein CASSTRGGGYDYGYTF. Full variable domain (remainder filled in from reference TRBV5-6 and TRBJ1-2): DAGVTQSPTHLIKTRGQQVTLRCSPKSGHDTVSWYQQALGQGPQFIFQYYEEEERQRGNFPDRFSGHQFPNYSSELNVNALLLGDSALYLCASSTRGGGYDYGYTFGSGTRLTVV.

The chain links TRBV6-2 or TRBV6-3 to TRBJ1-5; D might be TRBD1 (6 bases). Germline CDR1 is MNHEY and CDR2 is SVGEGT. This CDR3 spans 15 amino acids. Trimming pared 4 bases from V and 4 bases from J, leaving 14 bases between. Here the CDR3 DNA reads TGTGCCAGCAGTTGGGGTACAGGGTGGAATCAGCCCCAGCATTTT. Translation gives CASSWGTGWNQPQHF.

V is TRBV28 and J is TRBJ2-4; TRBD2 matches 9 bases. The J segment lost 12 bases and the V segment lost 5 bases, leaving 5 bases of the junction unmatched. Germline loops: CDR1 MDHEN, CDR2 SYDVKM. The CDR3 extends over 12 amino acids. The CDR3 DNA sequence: TGTGCCAGCAGTAATAGCGGGAGAGCTCAGTACTTC. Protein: CASSNSGRAQYF.

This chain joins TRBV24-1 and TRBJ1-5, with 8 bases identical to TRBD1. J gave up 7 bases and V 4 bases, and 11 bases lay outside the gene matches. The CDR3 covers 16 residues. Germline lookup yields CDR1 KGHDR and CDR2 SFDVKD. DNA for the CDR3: TGTGCCACCAGTGACTCCGGGACAGGCTCCGAACAGCCCCAGCATTTT. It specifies CATSDSGTGSEQPQHF.

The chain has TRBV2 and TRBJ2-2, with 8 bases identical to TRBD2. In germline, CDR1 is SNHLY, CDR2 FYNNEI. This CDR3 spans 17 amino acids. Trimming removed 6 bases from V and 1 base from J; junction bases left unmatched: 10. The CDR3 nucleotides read TGTGCCAGCAGGCTTTTACAGGCGGGAGGGAACACCGGGGAGCTGTTTTTT. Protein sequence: CASRLLQAGGNTGELFF.

CDR3 DNA sequence: TGTGCCAGCAGTATACAGGGCCCCAATCAGCCCCAGCATTTT. Amino acid sequence: CASSIQGPNQPQHF. The rearrangement joins TRBV2 to TRBJ1-5, with D possibly matching TRBD1 (6 bases). Germline V lookup: CDR1 SNHLY, CDR2 FYNNEI. The ends were cut back, 5 bases at V and 3 bases at J, with 11 bases in the middle. The CDR3 runs to 14 residues.

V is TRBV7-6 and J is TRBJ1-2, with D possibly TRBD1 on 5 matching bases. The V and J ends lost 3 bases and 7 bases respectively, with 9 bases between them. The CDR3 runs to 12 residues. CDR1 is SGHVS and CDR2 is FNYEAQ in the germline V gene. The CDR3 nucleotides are TGTGCCAGCAGCTTCCAGGGTTGTGGCTACACCTTC. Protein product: CASSFQGCGYTF.

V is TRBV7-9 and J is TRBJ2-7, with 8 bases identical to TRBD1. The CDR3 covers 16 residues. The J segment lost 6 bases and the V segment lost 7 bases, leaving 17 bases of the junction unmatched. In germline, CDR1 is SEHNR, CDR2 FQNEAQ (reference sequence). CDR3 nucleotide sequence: TGTGCCAGCACCCTAGGTGGACAGGGAAGGTTTGGCGAGCAGTACTTC. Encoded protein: CASTLGGQGRFGEQYF.

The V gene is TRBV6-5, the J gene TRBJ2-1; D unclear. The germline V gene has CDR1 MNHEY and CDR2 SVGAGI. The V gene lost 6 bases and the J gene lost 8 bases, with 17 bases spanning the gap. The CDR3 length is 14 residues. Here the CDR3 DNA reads TGTGCCAGCAGCCCCGCCTCCTTGGAGTATGAGCAGTTCTTC. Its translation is CASSPASLEYEQFF.

The CDR3 sequence is CASSFGENTEAFF. CDR3 sequence (DNA): TGTGCCAGCAGCTTCGGAGAGAACACTGAAGCTTTCTTT. The genes are TRBV11-3 and TRBJ1-1; D is unclear. This CDR3 region has 13 residues. Germline V gives CDR1 SGHNT, CDR2 YENEEA. Trimming left V 3 bases short and J 1 base short, with 6 bases between.

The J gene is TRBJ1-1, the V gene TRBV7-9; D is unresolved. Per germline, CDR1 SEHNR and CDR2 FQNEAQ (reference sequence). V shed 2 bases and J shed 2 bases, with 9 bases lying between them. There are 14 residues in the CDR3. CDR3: CASSLKERNTEAFF. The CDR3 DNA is TGTGCCAGCAGCTTAAAAGAGCGTAACACTGAAGCTTTCTTT.

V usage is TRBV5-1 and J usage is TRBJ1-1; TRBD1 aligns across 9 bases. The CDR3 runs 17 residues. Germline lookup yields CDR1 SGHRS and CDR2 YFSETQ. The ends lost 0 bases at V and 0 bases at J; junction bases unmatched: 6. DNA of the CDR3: TGCGCCAGCAGCTTGGAAAAGGGGGACAGGGTGAACACTGAAGCTTTCTTT. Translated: CASSLEKGDRVNTEAFF.

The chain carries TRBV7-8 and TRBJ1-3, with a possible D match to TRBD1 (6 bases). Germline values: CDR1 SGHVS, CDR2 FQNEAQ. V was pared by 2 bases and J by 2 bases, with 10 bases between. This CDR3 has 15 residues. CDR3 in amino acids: CASSLPGAPGNTIYF. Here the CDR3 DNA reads TGTGCCAGCAGCTTACCAGGGGCCCCTGGAAACACCATATATTTT. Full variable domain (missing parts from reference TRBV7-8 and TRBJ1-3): GAGVSQSPRYKVAKRGQDVALRCDPISGHVSLFWYQQALGQGPEFLTYFQNEAQLDKSGLPSDRFFAERPEGSVSTLKIQRTQQEDSAVYLCASSLPGAPGNTIYFGEGSWLTVV.

DNA of the CDR3: TGTGCCAGCAGCTTAGATACAGGTACAGGCGAGCAGTATTTT. Residues: CASSLDTGTGEQYF. This chain connects TRBV11-3 to TRBJ2-3; maybe TRBD1 (5 bases). V was shortened by 0 bases and J by 11 bases, with 15 bases between the two germline ends. The length of the CDR3 is 14 residues. The germline V gene encodes CDR1 SGHNT and CDR2 YENEEA.